This entry lists 10 T cell receptor beta chains sequenced from one sample in a study of blood T cell repertoires in COVID-19. Sequencing used immunoSEQ multiplex PCR; TCRdb keeps in-frame clones, though not all of them. The data show 130,000 to 150,000 clones, around 83% seen once. The sample comprised peripheral blood. These receptors were collected from a man in his 60s with active or convalescent COVID-19.

This clone was recorded a few times. The chain combines TRBV2 with TRBJ1-2; D perhaps matches TRBD1 (6 bases). CDR1 and CDR2 from the germline V gene are SNHLY and FYNNEI. V dropped 5 bases and J dropped 4 bases, with 20 bases sitting between them. This CDR3 contains 16 residues. The DNA for the CDR3 is TGTGCCAGCAGTCTCCACAGGGAGGGGTTTAGCTATGGCTACACCTTC. Its protein product is CASSLHREGFSYGYTF.

The chain recombines TRBV11-2 with TRBJ2-1, with a weak D call TRBD2 (7 bases). Germline V gives CDR1 SGHAT, CDR2 FQNNGV. Trimming pared 3 bases from V and 3 bases from J, leaving 12 bases between. The CDR3 consists of 15 residues. CDR3 DNA sequence: TGTGCCAGCAGCTTGGGAGGGGGGGGCTACAATGAGCAGTTCTTC. Translating gives CASSLGGGGYNEQFF.

The V gene is TRBV6-2 or TRBV6-3, the J gene TRBJ2-5, with TRBD2 matching over 15 bases. Trimming took 2 bases from V and 0 from J; bases not matched to a gene: 10. The V gene's germline CDR1 is MNHEY and CDR2 SVGEGT. CDR3 size: 20 residues. This CDR3 is CASSYRMGLAGGTYQETQYF. The CDR3 DNA sequence: TGTGCCAGCAGTTACCGAATGGGACTAGCGGGGGGCACGTACCAAGAGACCCAGTACTTC.

The V and J genes are TRBV20-1 and TRBJ2-3; D gene ambiguous. Germline V gives CDR1 DFQATT, CDR2 SNEGSKA (reference sequence). Trimming shortened V by 6 bases and J by 0 bases, and 19 bases separated the two germline ends. This CDR3 comprises 16 residues. CDR3 DNA: TGCAGTGCCAGTCTACTGGTCCTAATTAGCACAGATACGCAGTATTTT. It specifies CSASLLVLISTDTQYF.

The gene calls are TRBV6-4 and TRBJ1-6; D call uncertain. Germline loops: CDR1 MRHNA, CDR2 SNTAGT. V was cut by 3 bases and J by 10 bases, with 10 bases left in between. The CDR3 runs 13 residues. The CDR3 sequence is CASSETVRSPLHF. For the CDR3, the DNA is TGTGCCAGCAGTGAAACAGTTAGATCACCCCTCCACTTT.

The chain links TRBV9 to TRBJ2-1; D may be TRBD2 (5 bases). The CDR3 covers 15 residues. Trimming pared 0 bases from V and 6 bases from J, leaving 13 bases between. Looked up from germline, CDR1 is SGDLS and CDR2 is YYNGEE. For the CDR3, the DNA is TGTGCCAGCAGCGTAGTCTCCGGGATCGGCAATGAGCAGTTCTTC. This gives the protein CASSVVSGIGNEQFF.

V usage is TRBV5-8 and J usage is TRBJ2-1, with 10 nucleotides matching TRBD1. Germline lookup yields CDR1 SGHTS and CDR2 YDEGEE. This CDR3 contains 15 residues. J was trimmed by 8 bases and V by 2 bases; bases with no gene match: 7. CDR3 region: CASSLGTGVLDEQFF. The CDR3 nucleotides are TGTGCCAGCAGCTTAGGGACAGGGGTCTTAGATGAGCAGTTCTTC.

The chain carries TRBV19 and TRBJ2-3, with D possibly being TRBD2 (6 bases). Germline V CDR1 and CDR2: LNHDA, SQIVND (reference sequence). V lost 6 bases to trimming and J lost 1 base, with 20 bases between them. The CDR3 is 17 amino acids. The CDR3 nucleotides read TGTGCCAGTAGCCGAAGGGCCCCCGGGACTCGCACAGATACGCAGTATTTT. The encoded protein is CASSRRAPGTRTDTQYF.

This chain uses TRBV5-6 with TRBJ2-3; 8 bases are a match to TRBD2. Germline CDR1 is SGHDT and CDR2 is YYEEEE. This CDR3 has 15 residues. Losses at the gene ends were 1 base for V and 3 bases for J; bases not matched to a gene: 4. CDR3 DNA sequence: TGTGCCAGCAGCTTGAGTGGCGGGGGGACAGATACGCAGTATTTT. Encoded protein: CASSLSGGGTDTQYF.

This chain uses TRBV12-3 or TRBV12-4 with TRBJ1-2; D is perhaps TRBD1 (6 bases). This CDR3 comprises 12 residues. V lost 9 bases, J lost 4 bases, and 12 bases lay in between. Here the CDR3 DNA reads TGTGCCAGTTCGGACAGCCGCTATGGCTACACCTTC. It translates to CASSDSRYGYTF.